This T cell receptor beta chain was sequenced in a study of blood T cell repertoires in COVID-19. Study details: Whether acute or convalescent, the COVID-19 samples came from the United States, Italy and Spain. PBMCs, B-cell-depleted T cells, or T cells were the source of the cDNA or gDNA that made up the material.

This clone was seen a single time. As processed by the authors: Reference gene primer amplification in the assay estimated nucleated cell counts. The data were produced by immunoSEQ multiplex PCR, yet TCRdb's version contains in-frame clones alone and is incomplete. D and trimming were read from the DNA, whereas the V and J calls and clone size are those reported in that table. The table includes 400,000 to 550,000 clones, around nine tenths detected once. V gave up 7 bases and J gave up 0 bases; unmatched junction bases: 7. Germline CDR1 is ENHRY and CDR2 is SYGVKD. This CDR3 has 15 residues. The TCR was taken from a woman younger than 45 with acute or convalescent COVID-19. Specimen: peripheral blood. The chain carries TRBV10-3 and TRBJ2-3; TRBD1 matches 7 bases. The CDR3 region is CAITPGQTSTDTQYF. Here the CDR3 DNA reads TGTGCCATCACACCGGGACAGACTAGCACAGATACGCAGTATTTT.